This entry lists 17 T cell receptor beta chains sequenced from one sample in a study of STAT5B mutations in CD4+ large granular lymphocyte leukemia. Sequenced by immunoSEQ multiplex PCR; TCRdb stores in-frame clones only, minus some. The table lists about 38,000 clones, 70% to 80% of them singletons. Sequenced input: CD4+ T cells from blood buffy coats. The receptors stem from a human donor in good health.

The V gene is TRBV19, the J gene TRBJ1-2; D uncertain. Trimming stripped 4 bases from V and 7 bases from J, with 19 bases between. CDR1 is LNHDA and CDR2 is SQIVND in the germline V gene (reference sequence). The length of the CDR3 is 15 residues. Here the CDR3 reads CASSSRDKIAGGYTF. The CDR3 bases are TGTGCCAGTAGTAGTCGCGACAAGATTGCCGGTGGCTACACCTTC. The full variable domain, with the rest looked up from reference TRBV19 and TRBJ1-2, is DGGITQSPKYLFRKEGQNVTLSCEQNLNHDAMYWYRQDPGQGLRLIYYSQIVNDFQKGDIAEGYSVSREKKESFPLTVTSAQKNPTAFYLCASSSRDKIAGGYTFGSGTRLTVV.

The sample holds a few counts of this clone. The chain employs TRBV7-2 and TRBJ1-1; TRBD1 might be the D (5 bases). Per germline, CDR1 SGHTA and CDR2 FQGNSA. Trimming cost V 1 base and J 0 bases, with 9 bases left between them. There are 15 residues in the CDR3. The CDR3 is CASSLGAGLNTEAFF. The CDR3 DNA is TGTGCCAGCAGCTTAGGGGCAGGGCTGAACACTGAAGCTTTCTTT. Filled out from reference TRBV7-2 and TRBJ1-1, the complete variable domain reads GAGVSQSPSNKVTEKGKDVELRCDPISGHTALYWYRQSLGQGLEFLIYFQGNSAPDKSGLPSDRFSAERTGGSVSTLTIQRTQQEDSAVYLCASSLGAGLNTEAFFGQGTRLTVV.

The V call is TRBV27, the J call TRBJ2-5, with 9 positions matching TRBD2. The CDR3 sequence is 14 residues long. Per germline, CDR1 MNHEY and CDR2 SMNVEV (reference sequence). Losses at the gene ends were 6 bases for V and 3 bases for J; bases not matched to a gene: 5. The CDR3 loop reads CASRLLAGKETQYF. The DNA for the CDR3 is TGTGCCAGCAGGCTCCTAGCGGGGAAAGAGACCCAGTACTTC.

The chain has TRBV7-2 and TRBJ2-7, with D unresolved. V was clipped by 5 bases and J by 3 bases, with 5 bases between them. Germline CDR1 SGHTA, CDR2 FQGNSA. This CDR3 is built from 11 residues. CDR3 sequence reads: CASSRYYEQYF. CDR3 nucleotides: TGTGCCAGCAGCCGTTACTACGAGCAGTACTTC.

The chain carries TRBV6-5 and TRBJ1-2; D is unresolved. Trimming left V 2 bases short and J 4 bases short, with 8 bases between. CDR3 length: 13 amino acids. CDR1 MNHEY and CDR2 SVGAGI come from the germline V gene. CDR3 sequence (DNA): TGTGCCAGCAGTTACGGCCCTCTCTATGGCTACACCTTC. This translates into CASSYGPLYGYTF.

This rearrangement joins TRBV2 to TRBJ1-5; D not certain. The CDR3 length is 13 residues. Germline V gives CDR1 SNHLY, CDR2 FYNNEI. V was pared by 1 base and J by 5 bases, with 6 bases between. The CDR3 sequence is CASSEGPDQPQHF. CDR3 coding DNA: TGTGCCAGCAGTGAAGGGCCGGATCAGCCCCAGCATTTT. Using reference TRBV2 and TRBJ1-5 for the parts outside the CDR3, the full variable domain is EPEVTQTPSHQVTQMGQEVILRCVPISNHLYFYWYRQILGQKVEFLVSFYNNEISEKSEIFDDQFSVERPDGSNFTLKIRSTKLEDSAMYFCASSEGPDQPQHFGDGTRLSIL.

The sample holds a few counts of this clone. The chain couples TRBV7-2 to TRBJ2-1; no definite D call. Trimming left V 5 bases short and J 9 bases short, with 14 bases between. This CDR3 spans 13 amino acids. Germline loops: CDR1 SGHTA, CDR2 FQGNSA. CDR3 amino acids: CASSGLRVSEQFF. The CDR3 coding sequence is TGTGCCAGCAGCGGCCTCCGAGTAAGTGAGCAGTTCTTC.

This clone was counted between two and nine times. This sequence joins TRBV19 and TRBJ1-3, with 9 bases that match TRBD1. The germline V gene encodes CDR1 LNHDA and CDR2 SQIVND (reference sequence). CDR3 size: 15 residues. V shed 10 bases and J 1 base; nucleotides not matched to a gene: 8. The CDR3 DNA is TGTGCCACCCGCCCACAGGGGGCATCTGGAAACACCATATATTTT. This codes for CATRPQGASGNTIYF. The full variable domain, its missing parts supplied by reference TRBV19 and TRBJ1-3, is DGGITQSPKYLFRKEGQNVTLSCEQNLNHDAMYWYRQDPGQGLRLIYYSQIVNDFQKGDIAEGYSVSREKKESFPLTVTSAQKNPTAFYLCATRPQGASGNTIYFGEGSWLTVV.

This chain joins TRBV25-1 and TRBJ2-2; D perhaps matches TRBD1 (7 bases). Germline CDR1 is MGHDK and CDR2 is SYGVNS. V dropped 7 bases and J dropped 7 bases, with 19 bases sitting between them. The CDR3 is 15 amino acids. CDR3 DNA sequence: TGTGCCAGCATAGGCAGGGGGGCGATAAGCGGGGAGCTGTTTTTT. Protein product: CASIGRGAISGELFF.

The chain links TRBV29-1 to TRBJ2-4; D is unresolved. This CDR3 has 14 residues. Germline values: CDR1 SQVTM, CDR2 ANQGSEA. The ends were cut back, 4 bases at V and 0 bases at J, with 10 bases in the middle. The chain's CDR3 is CSVVPDPAKNIQYF. CDR3 sequence (DNA): TGCAGCGTTGTGCCGGACCCAGCCAAAAACATTCAGTACTTC.

Only a few counts were recorded for this clone. The J gene is TRBJ1-1, the V gene TRBV10-3; TRBD1 might be the D (5 bases). CDR1 is ENHRY, CDR2 SYGVKD, per germline. The CDR3 contains 14 residues. V was trimmed by 4 bases and J by 1 base, leaving 10 bases between them. CDR3 in DNA: TGTGCCATCAGTGGCGGGGGGACGAACACTGAAGCTTTCTTT. Translating gives CAISGGGTNTEAFF.

The chain uses TRBV7-2 and TRBJ2-5, with a tentative D call TRBD1 (5 bases). V was trimmed by 3 bases and J by 1 base, leaving 9 bases between them. This CDR3 contains 14 residues. From germline, CDR1 is SGHTA and CDR2 FQGNSA. The CDR3 DNA reads as TGTGCCAGCAGCTTTTACAGGAGCCAAGAGACCCAGTACTTC. Its translation: CASSFYRSQETQYF.

The chain links TRBV2 to TRBJ1-5, with TRBD1 matching 10 bases. With 4 bases clipped from V and 6 bases from J, the junction kept 9 bases outside the gene matches. The CDR3 is made up of 16 amino acids. Looked up from germline, CDR1 is SNHLY and CDR2 is FYNNEI. CDR3: CASSALTGGAGQPQHF. The DNA for the CDR3 is TGTGCCAGCAGTGCGTTGACAGGGGGCGCGGGTCAGCCCCAGCATTTT.

This chain links TRBV4-2 with TRBJ2-7; no clear D gene. From germline, CDR1 is LGHNA and CDR2 YNFKEQ. CDR3 size: 16 residues. The V and J ends lost 0 bases and 2 bases respectively, with 14 bases between them. CDR3 region: CASSQESSGLTYEQYF. The CDR3 coding sequence is TGTGCCAGCAGCCAAGAATCGTCCGGTTTAACCTACGAGCAGTACTTC.

The gene calls are TRBV29-1 and TRBJ2-2; TRBD2 matches 12 bases. V shed 3 bases, J shed 3 bases, and the junction held 8 bases outside the gene matches. CDR1 and CDR2 from the germline V gene are SQVTM and ANQGSEA. This CDR3 spans 17 amino acids. The CDR3 nucleotides read TGCAGCGTTGAGGCTAGCGGGAGGGTATGGGACACCGGGGAGCTGTTTTTT. Encoded protein: CSVEASGRVWDTGELFF.

The CDR3 region has the DNA TGTGCCAGCAGCCCTACTTCCCCGAGCACAGATACGCAGTATTTT. Protein: CASSPTSPSTDTQYF. The rearrangement joins TRBV5-4 to TRBJ2-3; the D is unclear. Germline V gene sequence: CDR1 SGHNT, CDR2 YYREEE (reference sequence). The CDR3 loop spans 15 amino acids. The V gene lost 4 bases and the J gene lost 0 bases, with 12 bases spanning the gap.

The chain has TRBV10-3 and TRBJ2-1; no clear D gene. In germline, CDR1 is ENHRY, CDR2 SYGVKD. Trimming took off 3 bases at V and 2 bases at J, with 8 bases between the two ends. CDR3 length equals 14 residues. CDR3 amino acids: CAISDQVAYNEQFF. In DNA, the CDR3 is TGTGCCATCAGTGACCAGGTCGCCTACAATGAGCAGTTCTTC.